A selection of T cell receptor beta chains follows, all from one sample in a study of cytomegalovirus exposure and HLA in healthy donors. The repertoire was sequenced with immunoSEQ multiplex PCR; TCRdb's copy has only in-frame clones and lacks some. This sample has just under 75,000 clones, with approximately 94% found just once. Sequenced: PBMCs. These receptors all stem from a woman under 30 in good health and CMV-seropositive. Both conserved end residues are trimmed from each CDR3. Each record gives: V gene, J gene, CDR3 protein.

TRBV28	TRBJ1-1	ASISPGTGGLEAF
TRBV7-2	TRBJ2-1	ASSLRRPGYNEQF
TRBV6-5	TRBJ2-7	ATSSLQGHEQY
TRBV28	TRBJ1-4	ASRRTGANEKLF
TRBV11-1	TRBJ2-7	ASSLIYSSSYEQY
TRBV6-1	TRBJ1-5	ASSEERITGLNRQPQH
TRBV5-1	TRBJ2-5	ASSLLLAGGISETQY
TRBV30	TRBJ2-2	AWSVPYSIAGGELF
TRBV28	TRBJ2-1	ASRGGRLAGVIEQF
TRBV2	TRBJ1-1	ASSAWAGSGTEAF
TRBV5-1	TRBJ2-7	ASSLYSGQGGWAEQY
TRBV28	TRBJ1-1	ASSFIYSSEAF
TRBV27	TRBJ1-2	ASSSRGFGSHGYT
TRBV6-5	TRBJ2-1	ASRSTGSSYNEQF
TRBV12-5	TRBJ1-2	ASGLAPNIQGTYGYT
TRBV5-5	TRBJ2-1	ASSPRDGYNEQF
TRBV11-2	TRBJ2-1	AGRAGGYNEQF
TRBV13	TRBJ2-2	ASRPSGRNTGELF
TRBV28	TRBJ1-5	ASSFPGSPNQPQH
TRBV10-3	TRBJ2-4	AISESGTSGTPKNIQY
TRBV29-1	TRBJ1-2	SVGEQGNYGYT